This T cell receptor beta chain was recovered during a study of blood T cell repertoires in COVID-19. About the research overall: Donors in the United States, Italy and Spain gave samples during acute or convalescent COVID-19. Sample material is recorded as cDNA or gDNA derived from T cells, B-cell-depleted T cells, or PBMCs.

As handled by the study authors: Reference gene primer amplification yielded estimated nucleated cell counts. Clones were sequenced by immunoSEQ multiplex PCR, and TCRdb holds only the in-frame ones, with some missing. V, J and clone size derive from that table, while D and trimming were established from the DNA sequence. Counted here are about 180,000 clones, 70% to 90% occurring once; the ten biggest clones make up 3% to 3.5%. Germline-derived CDR1 and CDR2 are KGHDR and SFDVKD. Germline trimming cut 5 bases from V and 3 bases from J; bases unmatched to any gene: 5. CDR3 length: 15 amino acids. This chain uses TRBV24-1 with TRBJ1-5, with 8 bases fitting TRBD1. This clonotype was obtained from a man aged 55 to 70 with acute or convalescent COVID-19. Material for sequencing was peripheral blood. The CDR3 nucleotides are TGTGCCACCAGTGTCACAGGGGGTGTCAATCAGCCCCAGCATTTT. Translation: CATSVTGGVNQPQHF.